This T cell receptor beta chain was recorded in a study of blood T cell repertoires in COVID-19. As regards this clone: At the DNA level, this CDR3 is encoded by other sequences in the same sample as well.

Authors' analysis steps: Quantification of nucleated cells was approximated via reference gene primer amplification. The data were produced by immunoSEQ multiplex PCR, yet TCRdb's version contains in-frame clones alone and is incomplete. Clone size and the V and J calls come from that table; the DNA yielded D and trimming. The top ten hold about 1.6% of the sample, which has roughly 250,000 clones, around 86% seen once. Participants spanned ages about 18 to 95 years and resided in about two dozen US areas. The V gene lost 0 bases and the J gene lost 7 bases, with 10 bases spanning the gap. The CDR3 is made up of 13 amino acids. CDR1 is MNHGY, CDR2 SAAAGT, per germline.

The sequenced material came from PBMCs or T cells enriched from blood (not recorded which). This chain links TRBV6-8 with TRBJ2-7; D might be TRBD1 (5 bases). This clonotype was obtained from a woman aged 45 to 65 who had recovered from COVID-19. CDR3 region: CASSYSNWTEQYF. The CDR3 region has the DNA TGTGCCAGCAGTTACTCAAATTGGACAGAGCAGTACTTC.